The entry that follows covers one T cell receptor (beta chain) sequence. This entry belongs to a study of blood T cell repertoires in COVID-19. Study at large: Acute and convalescent COVID-19 specimens originated in the United States, Italy and Spain.

Assay: immunoSEQ multiplex PCR; the TCRdb copy retains only in-frame clones and omits some. The sample comprises around 310,000 clones, roughly 91% of which are singletons, and around 9% rests with the top ten. The CDR3 runs to 17 residues. The V gene's germline CDR1 is SGHRS and CDR2 YFSETQ. The ends lost 4 bases at V and 3 bases at J; junction bases unmatched: 12. Individuals drawn from under 30 US areas were about 18 to 95 years old. Donors were grouped by their self-reported clinical history. Symptom resolution, clearance, or two negative PCRs marked the recovered donors of Cohort 3. This chain links TRBV5-1 with TRBJ1-3, with TRBD1 matching over 8 bases. Sequencing was performed on PBMCs or T cells enriched from blood (not recorded which). The TCR originated in a woman aged 30 to 39 who had recovered from COVID-19. CDR3 sequence: CASSTRDRSSGGNTIYF. CDR3 nucleotides: TGCGCCAGCAGCACTAGGGACAGGTCGTCCGGTGGAAACACCATATATTTT. The full variable domain, its missing parts supplied by reference TRBV5-1 and TRBJ1-3, is KAGVTQTPRYLIKTRGQQVTLSCSPISGHRSVSWYQQTPGQGLQFLFEYFSETQRNKGNFPGRFSGRQFSNSRSEMNVSTLELGDSALYLCASSTRDRSSGGNTIYFGEGSWLTVV.